The 4 T cell receptor beta chains below were found in one sample sequenced in a study of T cells expressing NK-cell markers. For each CDR3 protein, TCRdb gives one entry from its re-call of the 5' RACE reads, without DNA. Its table records approximately 460,000 distinct CDR3 sequences. Sequencing input: blood T cells: a sorted CD56 or NKG2C T cell subset, CD4+ or CD8+ T cells, or bulk PBMC T cells (not recorded which). The source is a woman aged 18-70 years in good health.

The rearrangement links TRBV20-1 to TRBJ2-4. The CDR3 sequence is 13 residues long. The germline V gene encodes CDR1 DFQATT and CDR2 SNEGSKA (reference sequence). The CDR3 spells CSAQPLAKNIQYF.

The J gene is TRBJ2-2, the V gene TRBV5-1. This CDR3 is 16 amino acids long. Per germline, CDR1 SGHRS and CDR2 YFSETQ. CDR3 amino acids: CASSLDVARTTGELFF.

The chain carries TRBV7-9 and TRBJ1-1; TCRdb's D call, TRBD1, is unchecked because there is no DNA. This CDR3 comprises 13 residues. CDR1 SEHNR and CDR2 FQNEAQ come from the germline V gene (reference sequence). This chain's CDR3 is CASSLAPGGAAFF.

The V and J genes are TRBV5-1 and TRBJ2-7; the D call from TCRdb, TRBD2, cannot be confirmed without DNA. The CDR3 runs 17 residues. Germline-derived CDR1 and CDR2 are SGHRS and YFSETQ. CDR3 residues: CASMKVRSGRSPYEQYF.